Below, 17 T cell receptor beta chains from the same sample are listed, as sequenced in a study of blood T cell repertoires in COVID-19. The data were produced by immunoSEQ multiplex PCR, yet TCRdb's version contains in-frame clones alone and is incomplete. The table includes about 120,000 clones, over 75% detected once. The specimen was peripheral blood. The origin of the receptors is a man aged 50-59 years with acute or convalescent COVID-19.

This chain joins TRBV5-5 and TRBJ2-5, with 7 bases that match TRBD1. Germline V gene data show CDR1 as SGHKS and CDR2 as YYEKEE (reference sequence). The CDR3 is 15 amino acids. The J segment lost 7 bases and the V segment lost 3 bases, leaving 12 bases of the junction unmatched. Here the CDR3 reads CASSYQGQGVGTQYF. The CDR3 coding sequence is TGTGCCAGCAGCTACCAGGGGCAGGGGGTCGGGACCCAGTACTTC.

V and J are TRBV2 and TRBJ1-2; TRBD1 matches 11 bases. J was trimmed by 8 bases and V by 5 bases; bases with no gene match: 7. CDR1 is SNHLY, CDR2 FYNNEI, per germline. The CDR3 contains 14 residues. The CDR3 nucleotides are TGTGCCAGCAGTTCCCAGGACAGGGGGCGAGGCTACACCTTC. Protein: CASSSQDRGRGYTF.

This clone was detected only once. The CDR3 reads CASSDGAGGGYTF. The CDR3 nucleotides are TGTGCCAGCAGTGATGGGGCAGGGGGAGGCTACACCTTC. The V call is TRBV6-1, the J call TRBJ1-2; 7 bases map to TRBD1. The CDR3 has 13 amino acids. Germline CDR1 MNHNS, CDR2 SASEGT. The V and J ends lost 3 bases and 8 bases, in that order; junction bases with no gene match: 6.

The chain links TRBV28 to TRBJ1-2, with 9 bases lining up with TRBD1. V gave up 1 base and J gave up 8 bases; unmatched junction bases: 8. The CDR3 is 15 amino acids. Per germline, CDR1 MDHEN and CDR2 SYDVKM. CDR3 coding DNA: TGTGCCAGCAGTTTATCGGACTTGACAGGGGGAGGCTACACCTTC. Residues: CASSLSDLTGGGYTF.

This chain connects TRBV18 to TRBJ2-4, with D possibly matching TRBD2 (6 bases). The CDR3 has 15 residues. V gave up 0 bases and J gave up 4 bases, with 10 bases separating them. CDR1 and CDR2 (germline): KGHSH, LQKENI. The CDR3 loop reads CASSPPAGGKNIQYF. Here the CDR3 DNA reads TGTGCCAGCTCACCACCGGCCGGGGGTAAAAACATTCAGTACTTC.

This chain links TRBV9 with TRBJ2-2, with TRBD1 matching over 8 bases. The CDR3 loop spans 19 amino acids. V dropped 0 bases and J dropped 0; count of bases not matched to a gene: 10. Germline V gene lookup returns CDR1 SGDLS and CDR2 YYNGEE. DNA of the CDR3: TGTGCCAGCAGCGTAGTTCGGGATGGGGACAGGCCGAACACCGGGGAGCTGTTTTTT. The encoded protein is CASSVVRDGDRPNTGELFF.

This chain joins TRBV4-2 and TRBJ2-5; 8 bases line up with TRBD2. This CDR3 region has 16 residues. V lost 0 bases and J lost 1; bases outside the gene matches: 4. CDR1 is LGHNA and CDR2 is YNFKEQ in the germline V gene. CDR3 coding DNA: TGTGCCAGCAGCCAAGAGCCTGCGGGGGGCCAAGAGACCCAGTACTTC. Protein product: CASSQEPAGGQETQYF.

V is TRBV28 and J is TRBJ2-2, with D uncertain. Per germline, CDR1 MDHEN and CDR2 SYDVKM. Deletions cut 4 bases from V and 0 bases from J, with 9 bases between. This CDR3 has 15 amino acids. In DNA, the CDR3 is TGTGCCAGCAGTTCCCCAGGTGCGAACACCGGGGAGCTGTTTTTT. Encoded protein: CASSSPGANTGELFF. Full variable domain (remainder filled in from reference TRBV28 and TRBJ2-2): DVKVTQSSRYLVKRTGEKVFLECVQDMDHENMFWYRQDPGLGLRLIYFSYDVKMKEKGDIPEGYSVSREKKERFSLILESASTNQTSMYLCASSSPGANTGELFFGEGSRLTVL.

This clone was seen a single time. The chain has TRBV6-5 and TRBJ2-2; possibly TRBD1 for D (5 bases). Germline assignment: CDR1 MNHEY and CDR2 SVGAGI. This CDR3 has 15 residues. Trimming removed 2 bases at V and 1 base at J, with 8 bases between. The CDR3 sequence: CASSYNGQNTGELFF. In DNA form, the CDR3 reads TGTGCCAGCAGTTACAACGGACAGAACACCGGGGAGCTGTTTTTT.

The chain uses TRBV6-1 and TRBJ1-2, with D unclear. Deletions cut 3 bases from V and 8 bases from J, with 13 bases between. Germline-derived CDR1 and CDR2 are MNHNS and SASEGT. The CDR3 totals 13 residues. The DNA of the CDR3 is TGTGCCAGCAGTGACGCGGGTTTTAGGGGCTACACCTTC. Amino acid sequence: CASSDAGFRGYTF.

The table lists this clone with a few counts. CDR3 sequence (DNA): TGTGCCAGCAGCATAAGGGGCCGGCAGGTCCTGGAACTCGGAAACACCATATATTTT. Protein sequence: CASSIRGRQVLELGNTIYF. The chain uses TRBV7-9 and TRBJ1-3; perhaps TRBD1 as D (5 bases). With 5 bases removed from V and 4 bases from J, the gap between germline ends came to 27 bases. This CDR3 comprises 19 residues. Per germline, CDR1 SEHNR and CDR2 FQNEAQ (reference sequence). Supplemented by reference TRBV7-9 and TRBJ1-3, the full variable domain reads DTGVSQNPRHKITKRGQNVTFRCDPISEHNRLYWYRQTLGQGPEFLTYFQNEAQLEKSRLLSDRFSAERPKGSFSTLEIQRTEQGDSAMYLCASSIRGRQVLELGNTIYFGEGSWLTVV.

The chain links TRBV5-1 to TRBJ2-5, with TRBD1 matching 10 bases. The CDR3 covers 15 residues. The ends lost 0 bases at V and 4 bases at J; junction bases unmatched: 3. Germline V gene sequence: CDR1 SGHRS, CDR2 YFSETQ. As DNA, the CDR3 is TGCGCCAGCAGCTTGGGACAGGGGGCGGGAGAGACCCAGTACTTC. Its protein is CASSLGQGAGETQYF.

The genes are TRBV10-2 and TRBJ2-3; possible D gene TRBD1, 5 bases. With 8 bases removed from V and 0 bases from J, the gap between germline ends came to 12 bases. CDR3 size: 14 residues. Germline V gives CDR1 WSHSY, CDR2 SAAADI. CDR3 nucleotides: TGCGCCAGCCTTGACGACAGTAGCACAGATACGCAGTATTTT. This sequence encodes CASLDDSSTDTQYF.

The CDR3: CASSMTGMGTEAFF. The CDR3 DNA sequence: TGTGCCAGCAGTATGACAGGGATGGGCACTGAAGCTTTCTTT. J is TRBJ1-1 and V is TRBV2, with 7 bases aligning to TRBD1. Germline assignment: CDR1 SNHLY and CDR2 FYNNEI. After removal of 5 bases from V and 4 bases from J, the junction contained 7 bases not matched to a gene. The CDR3 length is 14 residues.

This sequence joins TRBV28 and TRBJ2-7, with 8 nucleotides matching TRBD2. The J segment lost 4 bases and the V segment lost 4 bases, leaving 9 bases of the junction unmatched. This CDR3 contains 15 residues. Germline CDR1 is MDHEN and CDR2 is SYDVKM. In DNA form, the CDR3 reads TGTGCCAGCAGTTCGCCGAGCGGGAGCATATACGAGCAGTACGTC. Protein: CASSSPSGSIYEQYV.

V gene TRBV27 combines with J gene TRBJ2-2; D is possibly TRBD1 (6 bases). Germline CDR1 and CDR2: MNHEY and SMNVEV (reference sequence). This CDR3 has 14 amino acids. V was clipped by 6 bases and J by 4 bases, with 12 bases between them. CDR3 nucleotides: TGTGCCAGCAGCATAGGGGGAAGCACCGGGGAGCTGTTTTTT. This codes for CASSIGGSTGELFF.

This chain links TRBV6-1 with TRBJ1-4; D is unclear. This CDR3 is built from 13 residues. Germline V lookup: CDR1 MNHNS, CDR2 SASEGT. V lost 2 bases and J lost 8, with 9 bases in between. Here the CDR3 reads CASSEMGGEKLFF. In DNA, the CDR3 is TGTGCCAGCAGTGAAATGGGAGGCGAAAAACTGTTTTTT.